Below are 2 T cell receptor beta chains sequenced from a single sample in a study of blood T cell repertoires in COVID-19 (dated by TCRdb to the early 2020s). The library came from the immunoSEQ multiplex PCR assay. Here the immuneACCESS table is served through TCRdb, limited to in-frame sequences with V and J called. Missing clones are a known gap in these copies; in checked studies unresolved V genes cover under half, and the rest lacks a known reason. This sample is represented by 31,000 or so clones; roughly 89% of them were singletons. Approximately 30% of the sample goes to the ten largest clones. Material: peripheral blood. These receptors all come from an older man with acute or convalescent COVID-19.

DNA for the CDR3: TGTGCCAGTAGTATAAGGGACAGCCGGCCGTCTAATGAAAAACTGTTTTTT. Encoded protein: CASSIRDSRPSNEKLFF. The gene calls are TRBV19 and TRBJ1-4; 7 bases are shared with TRBD1. The CDR3 is made up of 17 amino acids. CDR1 and CDR2 (germline): LNHDA, SQIVND (reference sequence). The V segment lost 2 bases and the J segment 3 bases; nucleotides outside the gene matches: 9.

This chain joins TRBV19 and TRBJ1-1, with D perhaps TRBD1 (5 bases). The CDR3 is 14 residues long. V was trimmed by 5 bases and J by 3 bases, leaving 13 bases between them. The germline gives CDR1 LNHDA, CDR2 SQIVND (reference sequence). In nucleotides, the CDR3 is TGTGCCAGTAGTGCCAGGGTGGAAGACACTGAAGCTTTCTTT. Encoded protein: CASSARVEDTEAFF.